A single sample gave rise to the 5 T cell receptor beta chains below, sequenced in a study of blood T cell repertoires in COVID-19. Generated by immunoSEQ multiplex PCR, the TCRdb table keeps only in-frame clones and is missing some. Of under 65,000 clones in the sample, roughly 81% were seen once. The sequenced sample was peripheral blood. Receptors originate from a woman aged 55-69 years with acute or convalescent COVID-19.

The CDR3 protein is CASSLSGTAGYTF. CDR3 DNA: TGTGCCAGCAGCTTATCGGGTACGGCCGGCTACACCTTC. The chain combines TRBV7-9 with TRBJ1-2; D is unclear. The V gene's germline CDR1 is SEHNR and CDR2 FQNEAQ (reference sequence). Between the trimmed V and J ends, which lost 2 bases and 8 bases, there was a span of 12 bases. The CDR3 loop spans 13 amino acids.

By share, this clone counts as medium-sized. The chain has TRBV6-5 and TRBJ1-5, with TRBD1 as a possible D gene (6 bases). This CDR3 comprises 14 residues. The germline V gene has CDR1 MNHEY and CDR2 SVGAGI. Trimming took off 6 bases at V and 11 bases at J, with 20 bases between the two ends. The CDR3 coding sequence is TGTGCCAGCAGACTAGACAGGTCCCCCGGGGCCCAGCATTTT. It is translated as CASRLDRSPGAQHF.

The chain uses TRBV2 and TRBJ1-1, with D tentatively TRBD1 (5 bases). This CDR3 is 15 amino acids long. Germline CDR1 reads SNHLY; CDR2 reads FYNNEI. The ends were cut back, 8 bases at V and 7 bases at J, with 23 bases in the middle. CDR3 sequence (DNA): TGTGCCAGCGTCACAGGAGCCGCAACCCTCGGTGAAGCTTTCTTT. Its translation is CASVTGAATLGEAFF.

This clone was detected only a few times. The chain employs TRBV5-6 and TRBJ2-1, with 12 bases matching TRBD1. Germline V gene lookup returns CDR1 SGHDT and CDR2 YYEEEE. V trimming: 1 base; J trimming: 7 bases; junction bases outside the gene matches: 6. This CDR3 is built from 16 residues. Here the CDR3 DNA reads TGTGCCAGCAGCTTGTCGGGACAGGGGGCGCGTAATGAGCAGTTCTTC. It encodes CASSLSGQGARNEQFF.

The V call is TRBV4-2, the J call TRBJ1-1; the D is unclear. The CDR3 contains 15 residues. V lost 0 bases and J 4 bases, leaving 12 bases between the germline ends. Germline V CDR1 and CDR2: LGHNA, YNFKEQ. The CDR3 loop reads CASSQDEGGPTEAFF. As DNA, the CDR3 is TGTGCCAGCAGCCAAGATGAGGGAGGACCCACTGAAGCTTTCTTT.